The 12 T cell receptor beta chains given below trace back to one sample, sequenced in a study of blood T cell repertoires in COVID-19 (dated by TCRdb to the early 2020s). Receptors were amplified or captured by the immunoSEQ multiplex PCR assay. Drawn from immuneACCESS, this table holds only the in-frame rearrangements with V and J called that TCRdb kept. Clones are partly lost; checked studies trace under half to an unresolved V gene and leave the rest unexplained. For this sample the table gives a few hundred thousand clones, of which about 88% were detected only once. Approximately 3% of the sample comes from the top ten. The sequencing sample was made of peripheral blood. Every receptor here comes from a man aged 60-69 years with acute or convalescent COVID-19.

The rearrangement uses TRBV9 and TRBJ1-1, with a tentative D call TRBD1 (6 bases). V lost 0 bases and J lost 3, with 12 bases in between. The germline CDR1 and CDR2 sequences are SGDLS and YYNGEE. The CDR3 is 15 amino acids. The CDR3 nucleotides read TGTGCCAGCAGCGTAGGAGGGGGGGTGGACACTGAAGCTTTCTTT. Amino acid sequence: CASSVGGGVDTEAFF.

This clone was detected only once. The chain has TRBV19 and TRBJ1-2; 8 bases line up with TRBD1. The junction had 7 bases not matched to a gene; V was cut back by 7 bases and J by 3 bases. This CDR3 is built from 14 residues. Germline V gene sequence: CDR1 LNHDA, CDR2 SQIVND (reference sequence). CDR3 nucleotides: TGTGCCAGTACCCCGGACAGGGCGGACTATGGCTACACCTTC. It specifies CASTPDRADYGYTF.

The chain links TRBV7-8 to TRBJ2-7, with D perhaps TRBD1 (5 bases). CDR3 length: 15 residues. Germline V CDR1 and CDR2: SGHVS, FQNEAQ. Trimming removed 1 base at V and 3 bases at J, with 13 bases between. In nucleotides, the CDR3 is TGTGCCAGCAGCTTAGAGTTCCAGGGCAGCTACGAGCAGTACTTC. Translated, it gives CASSLEFQGSYEQYF.

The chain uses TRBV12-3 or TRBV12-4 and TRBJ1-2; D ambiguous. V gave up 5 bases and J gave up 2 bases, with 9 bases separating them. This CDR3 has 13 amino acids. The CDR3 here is CASSMAVNYGYTF. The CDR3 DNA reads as TGTGCCAGCAGTATGGCGGTGAACTATGGCTACACCTTC.

CDR3 coding DNA: TGTGCCAGCAGTCAAAAAGGGGCCCAGCCCCAGCATTTT. This sequence encodes CASSQKGAQPQHF. The genes are TRBV7-2 and TRBJ1-5; tentative D call: TRBD1 (5 bases). This CDR3 comprises 13 residues. Trimming cost V 6 bases and J 7 bases, with 13 bases left between them. The germline gives CDR1 SGHTA, CDR2 FQGNSA.

The CDR3 sequence is CASSRRQGTNTGELFF. CDR3 nucleotides: TGTGCCAGCAGCCGTAGACAGGGGACAAACACCGGGGAGCTGTTTTTT. The chain employs TRBV27 and TRBJ2-2, with 8 bases that match TRBD1. V trimming: 6 bases; J trimming: 2 bases; junction bases outside the gene matches: 8. Germline V CDR1 and CDR2: MNHEY, SMNVEV (reference sequence). This CDR3 has 16 residues.

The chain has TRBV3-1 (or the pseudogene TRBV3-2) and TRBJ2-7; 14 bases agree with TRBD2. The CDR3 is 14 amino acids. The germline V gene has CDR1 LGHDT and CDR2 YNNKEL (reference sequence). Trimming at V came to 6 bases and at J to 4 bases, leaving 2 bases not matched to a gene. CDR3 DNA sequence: TGTGCCAGCAGGACTAGCGGGGGGGCTTACGAGCAGTACTTC. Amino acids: CASRTSGGAYEQYF.

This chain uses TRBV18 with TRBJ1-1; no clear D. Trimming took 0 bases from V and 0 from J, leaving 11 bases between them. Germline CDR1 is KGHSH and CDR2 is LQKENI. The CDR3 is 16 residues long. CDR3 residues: CASSPPNPGLNTEAFF. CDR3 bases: TGTGCCAGCTCACCACCCAATCCAGGCCTGAACACTGAAGCTTTCTTT.

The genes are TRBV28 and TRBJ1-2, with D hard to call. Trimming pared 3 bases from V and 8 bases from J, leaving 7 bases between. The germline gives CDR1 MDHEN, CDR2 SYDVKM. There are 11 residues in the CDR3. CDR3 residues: CASSFGLGYTF. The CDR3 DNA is TGTGCCAGCAGTTTTGGGCTCGGCTACACCTTC.

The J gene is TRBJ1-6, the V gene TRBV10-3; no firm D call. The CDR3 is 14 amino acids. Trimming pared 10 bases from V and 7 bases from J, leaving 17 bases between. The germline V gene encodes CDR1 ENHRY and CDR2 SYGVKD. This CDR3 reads CATKGGERNSPLHF. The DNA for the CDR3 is TGTGCCACAAAGGGCGGGGAACGGAATTCACCCCTCCACTTT.

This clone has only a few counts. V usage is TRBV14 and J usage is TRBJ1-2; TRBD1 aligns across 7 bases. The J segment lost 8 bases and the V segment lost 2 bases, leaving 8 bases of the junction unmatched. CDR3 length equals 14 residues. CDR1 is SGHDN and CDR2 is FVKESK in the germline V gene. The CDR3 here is CASSQQGVRSGYTF. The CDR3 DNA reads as TGTGCCAGCAGCCAACAGGGGGTTCGAAGCGGCTACACCTTC.

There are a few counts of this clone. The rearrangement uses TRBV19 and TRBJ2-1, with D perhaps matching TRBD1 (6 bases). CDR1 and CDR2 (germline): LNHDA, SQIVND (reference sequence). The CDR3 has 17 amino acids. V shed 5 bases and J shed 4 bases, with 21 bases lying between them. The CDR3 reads CASSGPASGARYNEQFF. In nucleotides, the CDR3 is TGTGCCAGTAGTGGCCCGGCTTCAGGGGCAAGGTACAATGAGCAGTTCTTC.